This record covers a single TCR beta chain. This entry is derived from a study of blood T cell repertoires in COVID-19. Study details: From T cells, B-cell-depleted T cells, or PBMCs came the material, which was cDNA or gDNA.

Sequencing was performed with immunoSEQ multiplex PCR; in TCRdb, only in-frame clones are kept and a portion is missing. Of about 220,000 clones detected, roughly four fifths appear once; the ten largest clones hold roughly 4.7%. V was shortened by 2 bases and J by 3 bases, with 4 bases between the two germline ends. In germline, CDR1 is MGHRA, CDR2 YSYEKL. The length of the CDR3 is 13 residues. The gene calls are TRBV4-1 and TRBJ2-2; D gene unclear. The receptor comes from a woman between 65 and 79 years old with acute or convalescent COVID-19. The sample comprised peripheral blood. CDR3 sequence (DNA): TGCGCCAGCAGCCAACACTACACCGGGGAGCTGTTTTTT. Encoded protein: CASSQHYTGELFF.